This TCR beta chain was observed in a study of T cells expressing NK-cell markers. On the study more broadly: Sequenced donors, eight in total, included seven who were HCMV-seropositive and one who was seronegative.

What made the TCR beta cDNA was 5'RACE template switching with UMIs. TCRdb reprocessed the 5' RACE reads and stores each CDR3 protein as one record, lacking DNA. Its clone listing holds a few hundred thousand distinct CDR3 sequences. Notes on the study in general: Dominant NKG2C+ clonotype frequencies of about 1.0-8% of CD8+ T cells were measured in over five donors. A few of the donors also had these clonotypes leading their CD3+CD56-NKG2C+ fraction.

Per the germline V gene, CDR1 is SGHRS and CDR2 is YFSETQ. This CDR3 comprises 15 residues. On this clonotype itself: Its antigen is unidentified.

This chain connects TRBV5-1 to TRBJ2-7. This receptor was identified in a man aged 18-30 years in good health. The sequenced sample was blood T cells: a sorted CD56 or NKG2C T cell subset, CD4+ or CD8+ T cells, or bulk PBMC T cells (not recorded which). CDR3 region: CASSLGPVLSYEQYF.